This T cell receptor beta chain was captured in a study of blood T cells in healthy people across ages. Findings and limits, study-wide: The study could not conclusively compare naive and antigen-experienced cells, given its unsorted PBMCs.

V gave up 0 bases and J gave up 15 bases, with 14 bases separating them. The CDR3 runs to 12 residues. Germline CDR1 and CDR2: GTSNPN and SVGIG (reference sequence). A word on this clonotype: Its antigen is unidentified.

Sample-barcoded 5' priming and a J-beta primer mix drove a second PCR of roughly 6 to 12 cycles. Every molecule of cDNA carried a tag from a template-switch adaptor with 12 random nucleotides. CDR3-containing paired-end reads numbered at least 2.5 million in each sample. Each CDR3 protein is one row after TCRdb ran MiXCR on the 5' RACE reads. The sample yields roughly 1,300,000 distinct CDR3 sequences, around 59% seen once. Each sample provided at least 5.5 micrograms of extracted total RNA. What was sequenced was blood. This clonotype was sampled from a man aged 18 to 35 in good health. This sequence joins TRBV30 and TRBJ1-4; the D gene is possibly TRBD1 (5 bases). For the CDR3, the DNA is TGTGCCTGGAGTGTAGGGGACCCCAGGATGTTTTTT. Protein sequence: CAWSVGDPRMFF.